The TCR beta chain under discussion was sequenced for a study of T cell repertoires in cytomegalovirus infection (dated by TCRdb to the late 2010s). With regard to the full study: The HLA type of each donor mattered for the analysis, because public TCR beta signatures pointed to carriage of CMV infection along with the matching HLA type. Study-wide findings and limitations: Carriers of CMV infection plus the relevant HLA type were discriminated by the cumulative frequency of public TCR beta family members in the study cohort and in an independent roughly 320-donor cohort. The ex vivo response was dominated by HLA-C-restricted CMV-specific TCR beta clonotypes, which also provided the single most frequent clonotype in two of eight donors.

A remark on this clonotype: Its antigen remains undetermined. Qualities for individual bases were not recorded, and no much larger clone is one base off.

Measured from the cysteine to the phenylalanine, the CDR3 is 12 residues long. CDR3 DNA only is kept here, 36 bases in frame from base 1. Based on the germline V gene, the CDR1 and CDR2 sequences are ENHRY and SYGVKD. V is cut by 3 bases and J by 11 bases, and the space between the germline ends is 11 bases. The sequencer was an Illumina HiSeq 1500. In TCRdb, the public reads were trimmed at Q25 with fastp and aligned with MiXCR, with productive beta chains retained. Every distinct CDR3 protein forms one entry, paired with its most common genes and DNA. Across this sample there are approximately 630,000 distinct CDR3 sequences, with roughly a quarter seen only once. The top ten constitute 6.5% to 10% of the sample.

The rearrangement combines TRBV10-3 with TRBJ1-5; TRBD1 is perhaps the D gene, given 6 matching bases. This receptor was taken from a human donor in good health (CMV status not recorded). Some clones in this sample may be carry-over from other donors' samples. The sample consisted of CD8+ T cells from PBMCs. The DNA sequence is given as TGTGCCATCAGTGACCCGACAGGTTCCCAGCATTTT. Translated, this is CAISDPTGSQHF.